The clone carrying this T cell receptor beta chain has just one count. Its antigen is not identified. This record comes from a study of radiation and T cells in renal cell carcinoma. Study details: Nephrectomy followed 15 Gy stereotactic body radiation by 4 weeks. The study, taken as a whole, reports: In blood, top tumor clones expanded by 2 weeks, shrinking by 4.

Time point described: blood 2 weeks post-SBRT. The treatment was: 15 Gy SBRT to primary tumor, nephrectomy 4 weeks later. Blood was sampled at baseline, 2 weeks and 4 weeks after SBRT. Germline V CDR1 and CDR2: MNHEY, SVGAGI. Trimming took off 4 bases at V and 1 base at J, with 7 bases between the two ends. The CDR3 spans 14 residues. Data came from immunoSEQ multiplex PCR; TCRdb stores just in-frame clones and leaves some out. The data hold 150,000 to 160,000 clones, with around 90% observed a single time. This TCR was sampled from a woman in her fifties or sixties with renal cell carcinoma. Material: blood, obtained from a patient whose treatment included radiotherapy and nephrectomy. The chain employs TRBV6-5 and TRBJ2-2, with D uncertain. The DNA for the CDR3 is TGTGCCAGCAGTTCAAACAGGAACACCGGGGAGCTGTTTTTT. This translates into CASSSNRNTGELFF.